This T cell receptor (beta chain) stems from a study of blood T cell repertoires in COVID-19. At the level of the study: Italy, Spain and the United States were the sources of the convalescent and acute COVID-19 samples.

The repertoire was sequenced with immunoSEQ multiplex PCR; TCRdb's copy has only in-frame clones and lacks some. Here the sample spans around 23,000 clones, about 72% being singletons. Only one count was recorded for this clone. The V gene lost 5 bases and the J gene lost 2 bases, with 12 bases spanning the gap. The CDR3 loop spans 14 amino acids. Germline lookup yields CDR1 SGHNT and CDR2 YENEEA. The clonotype comes from a woman older than 75 with acute or convalescent COVID-19. The chain joins TRBV11-3 to TRBJ2-5; the D gene is possibly TRBD1 (6 bases). The sequenced sample consisted of peripheral blood. Here the CDR3 reads CASSQTGIQETQYF. CDR3 in DNA: TGTGCCAGCAGCCAAACAGGGATTCAAGAGACCCAGTACTTC.